This T cell receptor beta chain comes out of a study of cytomegalovirus exposure and HLA in healthy donors. As to this clone: Its antigen is as yet unknown.

Overall study results and limits: The dataset shows that most TCR sequences were rare, while some public TCRs occurred in many donors.

There are 19 residues in the CDR3. Germline trimming cut 1 base from V and 10 bases from J; bases unmatched to any gene: 13. CDR1 LGHNA and CDR2 YNFKEQ come from the germline V gene. Repertoires were generated with immunoSEQ multiplex PCR, while TCRdb's copy carries only in-frame clones and drops some. The sample holds 35,000 to 40,000 clones, just under 95% seen once. This sequence originates from a man between 18 and 29 years old in good health and CMV-seronegative. This sequence joins TRBV4-2 and TRBJ2-1; 16 bases align to TRBD2. The material sequenced was PBMCs. Written as DNA, the CDR3 is TGTGCCAGCAGCCAAGCCCCGGGACTAGCGGGGGGGTCCTCCATCGAGCAGTTCTTC. Its protein product is CASSQAPGLAGGSSIEQFF.